The clone carrying this T cell receptor beta chain was detected only once. Naive CD8 cells comprised CD45RO-negative, CCR7-positively selected cells, excluding terminally differentiated effector memory CD45RA+ cells. Donors were healthy HIV-negative adults without recently reported acute infections or vaccinations. The data stem from a study of shared clonotypes between healthy human individuals. The wider study: Three plates were used per donor for CD4 naive, three for CD4 memory, two for CD8 naive and one for CD8 memory.

Germline V gene lookup returns CDR1 ENHRY and CDR2 SYGVKD. V lost 4 bases and J 10 bases, leaving 17 bases between the germline ends. This CDR3 region has 14 residues. Genomic DNA of every subset was divided equally among multiple immunoSEQ plates. Here immunoSEQ multiplex PCR was the method, and the copy in TCRdb shows in-frame clones only, minus some. The sample includes roughly 1,800,000 clones, around 96% seen only once; the top ten take 1% to 1.5%. This TCR derives from a man aged 18 to 30 in good health. The chain recombines TRBV10-3 with TRBJ2-1; D may be TRBD1 or TRBD2 (5 bases each). Sequences were obtained from naive CD8+ T cells sorted from blood. CDR3 nucleotide sequence: TGTGCCATCAGTGGGGGCGGGTTAGCGAAGGAGCAGTTCTTC. It codes for CAISGGGLAKEQFF.